This TCR beta chain was identified in a study of molecular identifiers for immune sequencing clone quantification. Regarding the study as a whole: Underestimated sizes of highly expanded clones could result from identical TCR molecules that share a barcode. Jurkat TCR RNA spiked in from one cell (amid one million naive cells) was reportedly detectable.

Worth noting for this clonotype: Its antigen is still unknown.

Looked up from germline, CDR1 is SEHNR and CDR2 is FQNEAQ (reference sequence). The CDR3 has 14 residues. V was clipped by 3 bases and J by 1 base, with 8 bases between them. Bulk TCR libraries were made with methods that had been previously described and with listed TCR primers. A single record per CDR3 protein comes from TCRdb applying MiXCR to the PCR reads. The sample yields roughly 320,000 distinct CDR3 sequences, roughly 24% seen once. This TCR derives from a human donor in good health. Some libraries in this study had Jurkat cell RNA spiked in. Sequenced material: naive CD8+ T cells from blood, with Jurkat cell RNA spiked in. The subset here: FACS-sorted CD8+CD4-CCR7+CD45RA+ naive T cells. The V call is TRBV7-9, the J call TRBJ2-3; D call uncertain. As DNA, the CDR3 is TGTGCCAGCAGCTTTCCCCTCGGCACAGATACGCAGTATTTT. This encodes CASSFPLGTDTQYF. Together with reference TRBV7-9 and TRBJ2-3, the CDR3 gives the full variable domain: DTGVSQNPRHKITKRGQNVTFRCDPISEHNRLYWYRQTLGQGPEFLTYFQNEAQLEKSRLLSDRFSAERPKGSFSTLEIQRTEQGDSAMYLCASSFPLGTDTQYFGPGTRLTVL.